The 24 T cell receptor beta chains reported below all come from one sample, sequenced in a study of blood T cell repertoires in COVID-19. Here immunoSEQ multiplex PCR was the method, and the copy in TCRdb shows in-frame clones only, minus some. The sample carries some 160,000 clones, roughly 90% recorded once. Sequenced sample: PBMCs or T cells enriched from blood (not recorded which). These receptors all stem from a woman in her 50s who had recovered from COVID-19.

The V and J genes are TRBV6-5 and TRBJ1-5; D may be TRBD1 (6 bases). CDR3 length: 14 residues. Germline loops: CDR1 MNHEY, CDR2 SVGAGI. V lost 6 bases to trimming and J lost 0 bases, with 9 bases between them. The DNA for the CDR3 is TGTGCCAGCAGGACAGGAGTTAGCAATCAGCCCCAGCATTTT. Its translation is CASRTGVSNQPQHF.

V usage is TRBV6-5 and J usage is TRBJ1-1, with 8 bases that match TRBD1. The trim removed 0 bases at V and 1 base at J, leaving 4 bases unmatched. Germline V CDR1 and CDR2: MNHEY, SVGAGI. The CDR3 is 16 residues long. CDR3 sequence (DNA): TGTGCCAGCAGTTACTCCAGGGGGCACCCGAACACTGAAGCTTTCTTT. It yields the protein CASSYSRGHPNTEAFF.

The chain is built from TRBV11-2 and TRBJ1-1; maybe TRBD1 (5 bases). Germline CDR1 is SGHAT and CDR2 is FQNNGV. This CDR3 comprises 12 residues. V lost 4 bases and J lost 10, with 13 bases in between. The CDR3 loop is CASSYRTGGAFF. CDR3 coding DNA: TGTGCCAGCAGCTATCGGACGGGGGGAGCTTTCTTT.

The DNA of the CDR3 is TGTGCCAGCAGCAAAGGGGACAGGGTAAGGGAGACCCAGTACTTC. Residues: CASSKGDRVRETQYF. The chain combines TRBV21-1 with TRBJ2-5; the D call TRBD1 from the table was never checked on the DNA. TRBV21-1 is annotated as a pseudogene. The CDR3 has 15 residues.

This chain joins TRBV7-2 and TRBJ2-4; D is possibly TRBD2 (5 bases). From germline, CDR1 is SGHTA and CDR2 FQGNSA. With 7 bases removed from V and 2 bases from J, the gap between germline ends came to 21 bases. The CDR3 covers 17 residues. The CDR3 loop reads CASTTRSGGLTKNIQYF. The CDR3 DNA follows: TGTGCCAGCACCACTCGAAGCGGTGGCTTAACCAAAAACATTCAGTACTTC.

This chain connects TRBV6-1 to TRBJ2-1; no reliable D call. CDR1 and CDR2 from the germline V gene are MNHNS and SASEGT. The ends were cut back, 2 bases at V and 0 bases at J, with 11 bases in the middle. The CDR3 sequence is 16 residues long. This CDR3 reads CASSENRFRSYNEQFF. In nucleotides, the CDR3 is TGTGCCAGCAGTGAAAATCGGTTTCGCTCCTACAATGAGCAGTTCTTC.

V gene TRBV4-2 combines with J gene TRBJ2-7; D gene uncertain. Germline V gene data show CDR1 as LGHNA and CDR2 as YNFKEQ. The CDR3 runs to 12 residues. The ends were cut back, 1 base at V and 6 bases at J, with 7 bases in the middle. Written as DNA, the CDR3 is TGTGCCAGCAGCCAAGCGGGTCCCGAGCAGTACTTC. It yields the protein CASSQAGPEQYF.

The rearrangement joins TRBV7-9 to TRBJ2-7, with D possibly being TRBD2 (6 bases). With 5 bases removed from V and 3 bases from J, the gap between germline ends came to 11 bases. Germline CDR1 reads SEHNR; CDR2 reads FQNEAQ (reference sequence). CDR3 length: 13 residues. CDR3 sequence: CASSPPGGYEQYF. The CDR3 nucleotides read TGTGCCAGCAGCCCCCCCGGGGGCTACGAGCAGTACTTC.

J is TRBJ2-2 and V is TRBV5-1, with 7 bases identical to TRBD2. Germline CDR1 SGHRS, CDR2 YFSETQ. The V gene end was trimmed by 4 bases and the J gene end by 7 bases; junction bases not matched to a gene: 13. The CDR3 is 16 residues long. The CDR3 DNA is TGCGCCAGCAGCATCCTCACTAGCGATTTGGGCGGGGAGCTGTTTTTT. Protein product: CASSILTSDLGGELFF.

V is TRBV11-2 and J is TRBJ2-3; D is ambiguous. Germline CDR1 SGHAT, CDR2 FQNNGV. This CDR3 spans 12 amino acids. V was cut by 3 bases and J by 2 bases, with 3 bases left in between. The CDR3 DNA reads TGTGCCAGCAGCTTCGTCACAGATACGCAGTATTTT. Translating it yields CASSFVTDTQYF.

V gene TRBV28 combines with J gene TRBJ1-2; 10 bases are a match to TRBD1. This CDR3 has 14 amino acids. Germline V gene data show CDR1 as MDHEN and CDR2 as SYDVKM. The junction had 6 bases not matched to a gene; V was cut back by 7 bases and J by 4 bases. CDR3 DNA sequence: TGTGCCAGCACCGGGACAGGGGATGGCTATGGCTACACCTTC. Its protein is CASTGTGDGYGYTF.

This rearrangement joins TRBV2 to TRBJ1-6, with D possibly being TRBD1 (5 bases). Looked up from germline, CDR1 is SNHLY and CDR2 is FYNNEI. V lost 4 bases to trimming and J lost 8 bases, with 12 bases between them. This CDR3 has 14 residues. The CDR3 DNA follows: TGTGCCAGCAGTGTGGCAGGGAAGGATTCACCCCTCCACTTT. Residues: CASSVAGKDSPLHF.

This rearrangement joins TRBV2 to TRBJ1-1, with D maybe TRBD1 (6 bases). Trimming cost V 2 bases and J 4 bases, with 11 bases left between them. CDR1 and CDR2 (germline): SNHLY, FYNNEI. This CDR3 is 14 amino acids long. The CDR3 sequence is CASSETGWTTEAFF. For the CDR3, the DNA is TGTGCCAGCAGTGAAACAGGGTGGACCACTGAAGCTTTCTTT. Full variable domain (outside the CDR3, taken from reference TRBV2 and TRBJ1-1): EPEVTQTPSHQVTQMGQEVILRCVPISNHLYFYWYRQILGQKVEFLVSFYNNEISEKSEIFDDQFSVERPDGSNFTLKIRSTKLEDSAMYFCASSETGWTTEAFFGQGTRLTVV.

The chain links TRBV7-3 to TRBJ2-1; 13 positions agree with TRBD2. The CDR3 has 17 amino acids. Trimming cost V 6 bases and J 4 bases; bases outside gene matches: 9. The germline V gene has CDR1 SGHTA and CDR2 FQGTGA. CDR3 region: CASSPIGTSGTYNEQFF. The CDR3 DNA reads TGTGCCAGCAGTCCCATTGGGACTAGCGGGACTTACAATGAGCAGTTCTTC.

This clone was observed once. CDR3 bases: TGTGCCAGCAGCCTCGAGACAGGGAGAAGCTATGGCTACACCTTC. It translates to CASSLETGRSYGYTF. The chain is built from TRBV5-4 and TRBJ1-2; 7 bases agree with TRBD1. Germline V CDR1 and CDR2: SGHNT, YYREEE (reference sequence). The CDR3 sequence is 15 residues long. The junction had 10 bases not matched to a gene; V was cut back by 4 bases and J by 4 bases.

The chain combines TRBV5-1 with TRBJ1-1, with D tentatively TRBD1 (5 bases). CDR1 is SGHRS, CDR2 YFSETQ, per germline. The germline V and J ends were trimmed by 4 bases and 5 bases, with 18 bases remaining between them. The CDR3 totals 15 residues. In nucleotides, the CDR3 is TGCGCCAGCAGCGACCTATCAGGGCGGCGGACTGAAGCTTTCTTT. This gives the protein CASSDLSGRRTEAFF.

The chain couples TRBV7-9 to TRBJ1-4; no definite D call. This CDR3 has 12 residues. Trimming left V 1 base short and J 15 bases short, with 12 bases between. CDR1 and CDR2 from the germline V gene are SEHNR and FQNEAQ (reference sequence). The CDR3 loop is CASSLEDREVFF. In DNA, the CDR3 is TGTGCCAGCAGCTTAGAGGACCGGGAGGTGTTTTTT.

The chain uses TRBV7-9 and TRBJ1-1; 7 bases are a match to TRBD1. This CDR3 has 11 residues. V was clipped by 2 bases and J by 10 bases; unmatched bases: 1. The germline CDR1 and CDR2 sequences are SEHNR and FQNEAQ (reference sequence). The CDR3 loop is CASSLQGVAFF. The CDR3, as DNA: TGTGCCAGCAGCTTACAGGGGGTAGCTTTCTTT.

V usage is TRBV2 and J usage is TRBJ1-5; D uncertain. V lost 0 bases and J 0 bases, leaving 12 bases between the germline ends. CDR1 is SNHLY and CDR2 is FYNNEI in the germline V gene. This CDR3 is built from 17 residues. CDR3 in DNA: TGTGCCAGCAGTGAAGCCCCGGGTGATTATAGCAATCAGCCCCAGCATTTT. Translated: CASSEAPGDYSNQPQHF.

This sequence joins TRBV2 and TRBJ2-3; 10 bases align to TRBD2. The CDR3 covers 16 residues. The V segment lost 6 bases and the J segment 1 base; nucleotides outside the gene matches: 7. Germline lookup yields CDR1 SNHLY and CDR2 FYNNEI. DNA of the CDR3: TGTGCCAGCAGCAGTCCGCTAGCGGGGGGCACAGATACGCAGTATTTT. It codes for CASSSPLAGGTDTQYF.

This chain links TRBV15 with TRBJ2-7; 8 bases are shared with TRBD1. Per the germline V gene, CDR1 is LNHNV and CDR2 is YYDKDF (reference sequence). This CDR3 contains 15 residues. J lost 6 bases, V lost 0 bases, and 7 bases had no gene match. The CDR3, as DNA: TGTGCCACCAGCAGAGAGGCAGGGGGCGCGGCCGAGCAGTACTTC. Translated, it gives CATSREAGGAAEQYF. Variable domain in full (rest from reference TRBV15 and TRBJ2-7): DAMVIQNPRYQVTQFGKPVTLSCSQTLNHNVMYWYQQKSSQAPKLLFHYYDKDFNNEADTPDNFQSRRPNTSFCFLDIRSPGLGDTAMYLCATSREAGGAAEQYFGPGTRLTVT.

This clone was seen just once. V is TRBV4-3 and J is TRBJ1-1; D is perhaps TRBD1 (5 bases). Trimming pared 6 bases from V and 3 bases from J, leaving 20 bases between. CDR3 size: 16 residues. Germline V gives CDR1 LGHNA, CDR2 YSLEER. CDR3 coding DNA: TGCGCCAGCAGTCAGGGCGGGGCAGGGCGGTACACTGAAGCTTTCTTT. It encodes CASSQGGAGRYTEAFF.

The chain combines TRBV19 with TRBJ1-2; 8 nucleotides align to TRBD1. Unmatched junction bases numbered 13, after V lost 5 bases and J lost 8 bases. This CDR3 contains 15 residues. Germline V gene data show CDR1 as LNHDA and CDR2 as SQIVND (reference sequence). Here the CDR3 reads CASSVGSRGPGGYTF. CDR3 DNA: TGTGCCAGTAGTGTTGGGAGCAGGGGGCCTGGAGGCTACACCTTC. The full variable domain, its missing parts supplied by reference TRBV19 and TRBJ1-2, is DGGITQSPKYLFRKEGQNVTLSCEQNLNHDAMYWYRQDPGQGLRLIYYSQIVNDFQKGDIAEGYSVSREKKESFPLTVTSAQKNPTAFYLCASSVGSRGPGGYTFGSGTRLTVV.

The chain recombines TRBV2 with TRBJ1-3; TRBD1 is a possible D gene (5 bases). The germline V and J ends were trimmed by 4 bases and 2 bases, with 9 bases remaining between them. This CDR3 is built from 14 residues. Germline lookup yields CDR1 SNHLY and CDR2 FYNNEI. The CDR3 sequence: CASSGAGTGNTIYF. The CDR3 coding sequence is TGTGCCAGCAGTGGGGCAGGGACTGGAAACACCATATATTTT.